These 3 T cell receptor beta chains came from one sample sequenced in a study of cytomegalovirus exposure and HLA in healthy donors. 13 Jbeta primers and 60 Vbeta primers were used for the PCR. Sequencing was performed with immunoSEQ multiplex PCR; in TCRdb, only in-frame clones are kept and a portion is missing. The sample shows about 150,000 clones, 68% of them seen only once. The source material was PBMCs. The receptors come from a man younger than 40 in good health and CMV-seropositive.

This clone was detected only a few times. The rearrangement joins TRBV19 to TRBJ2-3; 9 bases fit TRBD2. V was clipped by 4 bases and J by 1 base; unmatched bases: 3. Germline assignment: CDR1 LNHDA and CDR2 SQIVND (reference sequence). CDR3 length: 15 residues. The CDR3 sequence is CASSKLAGGTDTQYF. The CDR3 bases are TGTGCCAGTAGTAAATTAGCGGGAGGCACAGATACGCAGTATTTT.

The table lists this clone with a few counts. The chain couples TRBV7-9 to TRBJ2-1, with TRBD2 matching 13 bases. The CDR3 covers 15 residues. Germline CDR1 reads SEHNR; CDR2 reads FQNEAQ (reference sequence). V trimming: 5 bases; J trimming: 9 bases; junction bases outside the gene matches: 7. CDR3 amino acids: CASSQLAGGVGEQFF. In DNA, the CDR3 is TGTGCCAGCAGCCAACTAGCGGGAGGGGTAGGTGAGCAGTTCTTC. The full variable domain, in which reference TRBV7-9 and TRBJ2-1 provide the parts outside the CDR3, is DTGVSQNPRHKITKRGQNVTFRCDPISEHNRLYWYRQTLGQGPEFLTYFQNEAQLEKSRLLSDRFSAERPKGSFSTLEIQRTEQGDSAMYLCASSQLAGGVGEQFFGPGTRLTVL.

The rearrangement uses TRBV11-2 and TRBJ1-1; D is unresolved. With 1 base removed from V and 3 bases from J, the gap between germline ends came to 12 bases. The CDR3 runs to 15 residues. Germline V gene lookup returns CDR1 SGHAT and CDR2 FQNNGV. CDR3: CASSLGISGDTEAFF. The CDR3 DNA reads TGTGCCAGCAGCTTAGGGATAAGCGGCGACACTGAAGCTTTCTTT.